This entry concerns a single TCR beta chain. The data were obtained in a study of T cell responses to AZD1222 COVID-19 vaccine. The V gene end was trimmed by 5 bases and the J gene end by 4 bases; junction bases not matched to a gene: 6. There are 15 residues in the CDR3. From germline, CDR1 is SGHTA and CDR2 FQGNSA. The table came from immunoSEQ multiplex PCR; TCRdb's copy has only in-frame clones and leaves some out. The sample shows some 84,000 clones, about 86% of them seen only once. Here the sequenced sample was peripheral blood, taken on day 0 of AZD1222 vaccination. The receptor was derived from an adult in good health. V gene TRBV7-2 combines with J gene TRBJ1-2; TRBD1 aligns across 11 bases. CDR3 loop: CASSPGQGDGYGYTF. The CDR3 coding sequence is TGTGCCAGCAGCCCGGGACAGGGGGACGGCTATGGCTACACCTTC.